The clone carrying this TCR beta chain was seen many times. Patients aged 18 to 65 had newly diagnosed hyperthyroidism lasting under 2 months. This CDR3 has 17 amino acids. V was trimmed by 6 bases and J by 0 bases, leaving 18 bases between them. Germline lookup yields CDR1 SGHAT and CDR2 FQNNGV. RNA transcripts gave rise to amplified TCR beta CDR3 regions. An initial round of RT-PCR targeting the TCR CDR3 relied on the HTBI primer set. TCRdb recomputed calls from the multiplex PCR reads with MiXCR, one row per CDR3 protein. Of approximately 510,000 distinct CDR3 sequences listed, about a fifth are singletons. The sample belongs to a study of T cells in Graves' hyperthyroidism and ophthalmopathy.

Sequencing used blood. The V and J genes are TRBV11-2 and TRBJ1-5, with a tentative D call TRBD1 (5 bases). This sequence originates from a man aged 18 to 30 with Graves' hyperthyroidism. In DNA, the CDR3 is TGTGCCAGCAGTTCGGGGGGGGACTCGGATAGCAATCAGCCCCAGCATTTT. Amino acids: CASSSGGDSDSNQPQHF.